This passage covers 31 T cell receptor beta chains from one sample sequenced in a study of T-cell reconstitution after alpha-beta-depleted transplantation in children (dated by TCRdb to between 2015 and 2016). The library came from PCR. The instrument given in TCRdb is Illumina HiSeq 2500. To normalize quantification of the TCRbeta repertoire, the TCR libraries were built with molecular barcoding that relied on unique molecular identifiers. TCRdb reanalyzed the raw reads on its own, using fastp at Q25 for trimming and MiXCR for clone calling, and kept in-frame beta chains. For every CDR3 protein sequence, its rows merge into one entry that carries the most common genes and DNA. For this sample there are 300,000 to 400,000 distinct CDR3 sequences; roughly 15% appear just once. Clones ranked in the top ten supply approximately 4.2% of the sample. This material consisted of PBMCs, taken from the stem cell graft. The receptors originated from a human donor who donated a stem cell graft to a child with Fanconi anemia.

This chain connects TRBV18 to TRBJ1-2, with TRBD1 identical over 8 bases. Germline trimming cut 6 bases from V and 6 bases from J; bases unmatched to any gene: 6. Germline V gene data show CDR1 as KGHSH and CDR2 as LQKENI. The CDR3 runs to 13 residues. In DNA, the CDR3 is TGTGCCAGCTCCCGCAGGGGGCAAGATGGCTACACCTTC. Translating it yields CASSRRGQDGYTF.

This clonotype was detected many times. The chain couples TRBV5-1 to TRBJ2-1; possible D gene TRBD1, 6 bases. The ends were cut back, 0 bases at V and 4 bases at J, with 11 bases in the middle. CDR1 is SGHRS and CDR2 is YFSETQ in the germline V gene. The CDR3 has 15 amino acids. This CDR3 is CASSLEPGQYNEQFF. The CDR3 bases are TGCGCCAGCAGCTTGGAGCCTGGACAGTACAATGAGCAGTTCTTC.

The chain's CDR3 is CASSLASALANYGYTF. DNA of the CDR3: TGCGCCAGCAGCTTGGCTTCAGCTCTAGCTAACTATGGCTACACCTTC. The chain combines TRBV5-1 with TRBJ1-2; no reliable D call. Germline V gene data show CDR1 as SGHRS and CDR2 as YFSETQ. The CDR3 extends over 16 amino acids. The V gene lost 0 bases and the J gene lost 0 bases, with 12 bases spanning the gap.

This rearrangement joins TRBV2 to TRBJ2-3; the D call may be TRBD1 or TRBD2 (5 bases each). Germline loops: CDR1 SNHLY, CDR2 FYNNEI. The CDR3 has 14 amino acids. With 6 bases removed from V and 4 bases from J, the gap between germline ends came to 14 bases. CDR3 in amino acids: CASRPNRGPDTQYF. In nucleotides, the CDR3 is TGTGCCAGCAGACCGAACCGGGGCCCAGATACGCAGTATTTT.

The V call is TRBV9, the J call TRBJ2-2; maybe TRBD1 (7 bases). The CDR3 extends over 21 amino acids. Germline lookup yields CDR1 SGDLS and CDR2 YYNGEE. Trimming left V 2 bases short and J 2 bases short, with 28 bases between. The CDR3 protein is CASSVPPIPGRGTVNTGELFF. CDR3 coding DNA: TGTGCCAGCAGCGTCCCCCCCATCCCCGGCCGCGGGACAGTAAACACCGGGGAGCTGTTTTTT.

This clonotype was counted at least ten times. V gene TRBV29-1 combines with J gene TRBJ2-1; TRBD2 agrees at 14 bases. With 4 bases clipped from V and 10 bases from J, the junction kept 6 bases outside the gene matches. Germline CDR1 and CDR2: SQVTM and ANQGSEA. The CDR3 spans 14 residues. In DNA form, the CDR3 reads TGCAGCGTTGCGACTAGCGGGGGGGCTAAAGAGCAGTTCTTC. This sequence encodes CSVATSGGAKEQFF.

This clonotype occurred many times. The V and J genes are TRBV13 and TRBJ2-5; D is ambiguous. The CDR3 runs 14 residues. The V gene's germline CDR1 is PRHDT and CDR2 FYEKMQ (reference sequence). V lost 4 bases to trimming and J lost 1 base, with 10 bases between them. CDR3 nucleotides: TGTGCCAGCAGCTCTATAGGGCCCCAAGAGACCCAGTACTTC. Translation gives CASSSIGPQETQYF. The complete variable domain, with remaining parts taken from reference TRBV13 and TRBJ2-5, reads AAGVIQSPRHLIKEKRETATLKCYPIPRHDTVYWYQQGPGQDPQFLISFYEKMQSDKGSIPDRFSAQQFSDYHSELNMSSLELGDSALYFCASSSIGPQETQYFGPGTRLLVL.

This clonotype appeared a few times. One junction end disagrees with the germline gene, perhaps due to a read error. This chain links TRBV7-7 with TRBJ2-2; D unclear. CDR1 is SSHAT, CDR2 FNYEAQ, per germline (reference sequence). This CDR3 contains 15 residues. This CDR3 reads CASSLASGNTGELFF. Here the CDR3 DNA reads TGTGCTAGCAGCTTAGCATCGGGGAACACCGGGGAGCTGTTTTTT.

This clonotype was detected only a few times. V is TRBV6-5 and J is TRBJ2-1; a weak D match, TRBD1 (5 bases). This CDR3 is 15 amino acids long. CDR1 and CDR2 (germline): MNHEY, SVGAGI. V shed 0 bases and J shed 9 bases, with 15 bases lying between them. In nucleotides, the CDR3 is TGTGCCAGCAGTTACTCAAGGGGCCGGCGCGGTGAGCAGTTCTTC. This gives the protein CASSYSRGRRGEQFF.

This sequence joins TRBV18 and TRBJ2-7; D is ambiguous. CDR3 length: 14 amino acids. Germline CDR1 and CDR2: KGHSH and LQKENI. V was shortened by 3 bases and J by 3 bases, with 12 bases between the two germline ends. As DNA, the CDR3 is TGTGCCAGCTCACCTCCCCGTGGCCTCTACGAGCAGTACTTC. It encodes CASSPPRGLYEQYF.

This clonotype was picked up many times. This rearrangement joins TRBV6-1 to TRBJ2-2, with D perhaps TRBD2 (5 bases). In germline, CDR1 is MNHNS, CDR2 SASEGT. There are 15 residues in the CDR3. Trimming took 5 bases from V and 4 from J, leaving 14 bases between them. The CDR3 is CASSPGTVSTGELFF. The CDR3, as DNA: TGTGCCAGCAGTCCGGGAACTGTAAGCACCGGGGAGCTGTTTTTT.

A note on this clonotype: The CDR3 end shows no conserved phenylalanine or tryptophan, and so a read error is likely. V is TRBV5-1 and J is TRBJ1-1; the match to TRBD1 covers 7 bases. V lost 2 bases and J lost 2; bases outside the gene matches: 12. The germline gives CDR1 SGHRS, CDR2 YFSETQ. The CDR3 loop spans 17 amino acids. CDR3 amino acids: CASSFNLQGKLNTEAFL. CDR3 DNA: TGCGCCAGCAGCTTCAATCTACAGGGGAAGCTAAACACTGAAGCTTTCCTT.

This clonotype has ten or more counts. The chain joins TRBV20-1 to TRBJ2-5; D uncertain. Trimming left V 0 bases short and J 1 base short, with 24 bases between. Per the germline V gene, CDR1 is DFQATT and CDR2 is SNEGSKA (reference sequence). CDR3 length equals 19 residues. CDR3 sequence reads: CSARDRSRSGGRAQETQYF. As DNA, the CDR3 is TGCAGTGCTAGAGATCGAAGTAGGTCGGGCGGTCGGGCCCAAGAGACCCAGTACTTC.

Ten or more counts support this clonotype. This chain joins TRBV2 and TRBJ1-2; D possibly corresponds to TRBD1 (5 bases). Germline values: CDR1 SNHLY, CDR2 FYNNEI. V lost 5 bases, J lost 5 bases, and 9 bases lay in between. There are 12 residues in the CDR3. The CDR3 reads CASSRQLYGYTF. The CDR3 DNA is TGTGCCAGCAGTAGACAGTTGTATGGCTACACCTTC. Looking up the rest from reference TRBV2 and TRBJ1-2 gives the full variable domain: EPEVTQTPSHQVTQMGQEVILRCVPISNHLYFYWYRQILGQKVEFLVSFYNNEISEKSEIFDDQFSVERPDGSNFTLKIRSTKLEDSAMYFCASSRQLYGYTFGSGTRLTVV.

Only a few counts were recorded for this clonotype. The rearrangement uses TRBV7-2 and TRBJ1-5; 7 bases are shared with TRBD1. From germline, CDR1 is SGHTA and CDR2 FQGNSA. The J segment lost 9 bases and the V segment lost 10 bases, leaving 15 bases of the junction unmatched. The CDR3 sequence is 14 residues long. CDR3 coding DNA: TGTGCCACAGGACAGGACGGATGGGGTGGGCCCCAGCATTTT. Protein sequence: CATGQDGWGGPQHF.

V usage is TRBV10-3 and J usage is TRBJ2-3; 8 bases agree with TRBD1. From germline, CDR1 is ENHRY and CDR2 SYGVKD. V lost 2 bases, J lost 4 bases, and 5 bases stayed unmatched. The CDR3 contains 15 residues. The CDR3 coding sequence is TGTGCCATCAGTGAGCGGCAGGGGGCCTCAGATACGCAGTATTTT. Translating it yields CAISERQGASDTQYF.

This clonotype occurred a few times. The chain joins TRBV28 to TRBJ2-6; either TRBD1 or TRBD2 may fit D (5 bases each). The CDR3 has 12 amino acids. Trimming removed 5 bases at V and 13 bases at J, with 12 bases between. The V gene's germline CDR1 is MDHEN and CDR2 SYDVKM. The CDR3 bases are TGTGCCAGCAGTCGGGACCTGGTTGTCCTGACTTTC. Translated, it gives CASSRDLVVLTF.

This clonotype occurred many times. The genes are TRBV12-3 or TRBV12-4 and TRBJ1-1; no firm D call. Trimming took 7 bases from V and 3 from J, leaving 12 bases between them. This CDR3 spans 13 amino acids. The CDR3 protein is CASILDGYTEAFF. CDR3 coding DNA: TGTGCCAGCATCCTGGACGGGTACACTGAAGCTTTCTTT.

This chain connects TRBV5-1 to TRBJ2-5, with 7 bases identical to TRBD2. The CDR3 is 15 amino acids. The germline gives CDR1 SGHRS, CDR2 YFSETQ. V shed 5 bases and J 2 bases; nucleotides not matched to a gene: 9. For the CDR3, the DNA is TGCGCCAGCAGTTTGAGCGGGGCCAAACAAGAGACCCAGTACTTC. Translation: CASSLSGAKQETQYF.

The chain couples TRBV11-2 to TRBJ1-1; TRBD1 aligns across 8 bases. The CDR3 contains 18 residues. The germline V gene has CDR1 SGHAT and CDR2 FQNNGV. V dropped 4 bases and J dropped 4; count of bases not matched to a gene: 17. The CDR3 DNA sequence: TGTGCCAGCAGCTCCGCGGGAAACGCCAGGGGGCTTCGCACTGAAGCTTTCTTT. It yields the protein CASSSAGNARGLRTEAFF.

This chain links TRBV12-3 or TRBV12-4 with TRBJ2-5, with 8 nucleotides matching TRBD2. This CDR3 is built from 15 residues. Losses at the gene ends were 1 base for V and 5 bases for J; bases not matched to a gene: 6. CDR3 amino acids: CASSLEGLEAETQYF. The CDR3 DNA reads TGTGCCAGCAGTTTAGAGGGACTAGAAGCCGAGACCCAGTACTTC.

This clonotype was seen a few times. The chain recombines TRBV9 with TRBJ2-7; no clear D gene. V was cut by 4 bases and J by 6 bases, with 17 bases left in between. The germline gives CDR1 SGDLS, CDR2 YYNGEE. This CDR3 region has 14 residues. The CDR3 reads CASSPLDLKREQYF. The CDR3 DNA sequence: TGTGCCAGCAGCCCCCTCGACCTTAAGCGCGAGCAGTACTTC.

This chain links TRBV4-3 with TRBJ2-1; TRBD2 matches at 14 bases. The length of the CDR3 is 18 residues. Germline CDR1 is LGHNA and CDR2 is YSLEER. J was trimmed by 0 bases and V by 1 base; bases with no gene match: 2. The CDR3 reads CASSQGTSGGSSYNEQFF. Here the CDR3 DNA reads TGCGCCAGCAGCCAAGGGACTAGCGGGGGGAGCTCCTACAATGAGCAGTTCTTC.

The chain is built from TRBV4-3 and TRBJ1-2; D might be TRBD1 (6 bases). Trimming left V 0 bases short and J 6 bases short, with 14 bases between. The CDR3 is 15 amino acids. CDR1 is LGHNA, CDR2 YSLEER, per germline. CDR3 in DNA: TGCGCCAGCAGCCAAGATAGGACAGAAGAGGATGGCTACACCTTC. Its translation: CASSQDRTEEDGYTF.

V and J are TRBV10-3 and TRBJ1-5; possibly TRBD1 for D (6 bases). Germline lookup yields CDR1 ENHRY and CDR2 SYGVKD. This CDR3 contains 16 residues. V shed 5 bases and J shed 5 bases, with 19 bases lying between them. The CDR3 region is CAISNLGQGSDQPQHF. CDR3 coding DNA: TGTGCCATCAGTAATTTGGGGCAGGGGAGCGATCAGCCCCAGCATTTT.

The table lists this clonotype with a few counts. The rearrangement links TRBV3-1 to TRBJ1-6, with 11 bases aligning to TRBD1. The V and J ends lost 3 bases and 10 bases, in that order; junction bases with no gene match: 8. Germline-derived CDR1 and CDR2 are LGHDT and YNNKEL (reference sequence). This CDR3 is 16 amino acids long. Written as DNA, the CDR3 is TGTGCCAGCAGCCACCTAAGGGGACAGGGGGTCTCACCCCTCCACTTT. The encoded protein is CASSHLRGQGVSPLHF.

The rearrangement links TRBV13 to TRBJ2-3; no firm D call. The CDR3 extends over 13 amino acids. Trimming left V 2 bases short and J 6 bases short, with 9 bases between. From germline, CDR1 is PRHDT and CDR2 FYEKMQ (reference sequence). The CDR3 sequence: CASSLWNMDTQYF. DNA of the CDR3: TGTGCCAGCAGCTTATGGAATATGGATACGCAGTATTTT.

In this sample, this clonotype turned up many times. This rearrangement joins TRBV7-8 to TRBJ2-7; no firm D call. The length of the CDR3 is 13 residues. V lost 5 bases to trimming and J lost 3 bases, with 11 bases between them. Germline V gene lookup returns CDR1 SGHVS and CDR2 FQNEAQ. The CDR3 DNA sequence: TGTGCCAGCAGCCATGGACGGTTCTACGAGCAGTACGTC. Its translation is CASSHGRFYEQYV.

The chain joins TRBV5-1 to TRBJ2-2; D not resolved. V dropped 7 bases and J dropped 4 bases, with 14 bases sitting between them. The CDR3 length is 14 residues. CDR1 and CDR2 from the germline V gene are SGHRS and YFSETQ. The CDR3 sequence is CASYSTGPTGELFF. Written as DNA, the CDR3 is TGCGCCAGCTACTCGACGGGCCCCACCGGGGAGCTGTTTTTT.

This clonotype was counted a few times. This chain links TRBV10-3 with TRBJ1-1; 9 bases align to TRBD1. V shed 3 bases, J shed 2 bases, and the junction held 7 bases outside the gene matches. Germline-derived CDR1 and CDR2 are ENHRY and SYGVKD. The CDR3 has 16 residues. The CDR3 spells CAISDQWTGDNTEAFF. In nucleotides, the CDR3 is TGTGCCATCAGTGATCAATGGACAGGGGATAACACTGAAGCTTTCTTT.

This clonotype was observed at least ten times. The chain links TRBV12-3 or TRBV12-4 to TRBJ1-5, with a weak D call TRBD1 (5 bases). V was shortened by 6 bases and J by 0 bases, with 9 bases between the two germline ends. The CDR3 contains 14 residues. The chain's CDR3 is CASSPDSSNQPQHF. The CDR3 DNA reads as TGTGCCAGCAGCCCCGACAGTAGCAATCAGCCCCAGCATTTT.